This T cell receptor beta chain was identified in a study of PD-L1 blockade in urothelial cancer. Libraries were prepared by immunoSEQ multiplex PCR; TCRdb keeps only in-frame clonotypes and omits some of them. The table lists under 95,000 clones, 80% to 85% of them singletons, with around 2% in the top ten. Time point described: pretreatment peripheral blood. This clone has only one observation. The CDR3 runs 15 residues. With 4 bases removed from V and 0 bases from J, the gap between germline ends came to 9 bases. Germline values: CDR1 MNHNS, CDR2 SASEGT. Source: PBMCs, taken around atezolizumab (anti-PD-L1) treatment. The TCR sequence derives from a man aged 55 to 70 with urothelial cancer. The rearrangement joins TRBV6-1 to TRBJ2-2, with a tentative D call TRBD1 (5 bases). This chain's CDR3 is CASSGTWTNTGELFF. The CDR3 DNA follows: TGTGCCAGCAGTGGGACATGGACGAACACCGGGGAGCTGTTTTTT.